These 22 T cell receptor beta chains were all obtained from the same sample, sequenced in a study of shared clonotypes between healthy human individuals. Naive CD8 cells were CD45RO-negative, positively selected for CCR7, excluding terminally differentiated effector memory CD45RA+ cells. Clones were sequenced by immunoSEQ multiplex PCR, and TCRdb holds only the in-frame ones, with some missing. The data contain fewer than 1 million clones, 96% of them singletons. What was sequenced was naive CD8+ T cells sorted from blood. The receptors shown here come from a man in his thirties or forties in good health.

V gene TRBV7-9 combines with J gene TRBJ2-1; D possibly corresponds to TRBD2 (6 bases). V lost 5 bases and J lost 3, with 11 bases in between. The CDR3 runs 14 residues. Germline-derived CDR1 and CDR2 are SEHNR and FQNEAQ (reference sequence). DNA for the CDR3: TGTGCCAGCAGCGCGTCGGGACTCTACAATGAGCAGTTCTTC. It yields the protein CASSASGLYNEQFF.

The V call is TRBV7-9, the J call TRBJ2-1; D is undetermined. Deletions cut 7 bases from V and 3 bases from J, with 16 bases between. CDR3 length equals 15 residues. CDR1 SEHNR and CDR2 FQNEAQ come from the germline V gene (reference sequence). The CDR3 region is CASKRSAPDYNEQFF. The CDR3 nucleotides read TGTGCCAGCAAAAGGTCTGCTCCCGACTACAATGAGCAGTTCTTC. Full variable domain (remainder filled in from reference TRBV7-9 and TRBJ2-1): DTGVSQNPRHKITKRGQNVTFRCDPISEHNRLYWYRQTLGQGPEFLTYFQNEAQLEKSRLLSDRFSAERPKGSFSTLEIQRTEQGDSAMYLCASKRSAPDYNEQFFGPGTRLTVL.

V and J are TRBV7-9 and TRBJ2-1, with 13 positions matching TRBD2. V lost 5 bases to trimming and J lost 4 bases; unmatched junction nucleotides: 5. Germline V gives CDR1 SEHNR, CDR2 FQNEAQ (reference sequence). CDR3 length equals 16 residues. The CDR3 DNA reads TGTGCCAGCAGCGGACTAGCGGGAGAGCTGTACAATGAGCAGTTCTTC. It codes for CASSGLAGELYNEQFF.

J is TRBJ2-1 and V is TRBV30, with D unclear. Germline V gives CDR1 GTSNPN, CDR2 SVGIG (reference sequence). This CDR3 contains 12 residues. V shed 0 bases and J shed 5 bases, with 5 bases lying between them. CDR3 sequence: CAWSVSDNEQFF. In nucleotides, the CDR3 is TGTGCCTGGAGTGTTAGTGACAATGAGCAGTTCTTC.

V is TRBV4-2 and J is TRBJ2-1; TRBD2 might be the D (5 bases). This CDR3 has 13 residues. V was pared by 0 bases and J by 8 bases, with 8 bases between. Germline CDR1 is LGHNA and CDR2 is YNFKEQ. The CDR3 bases are TGTGCCAGCAGCCAAGAACCCGGGGATGAGCAGTTCTTC. Its translation is CASSQEPGDEQFF.

J is TRBJ1-4 and V is TRBV7-6; D not certain. CDR1 is SGHVS and CDR2 is FNYEAQ in the germline V gene. Trimming pared 2 bases from V and 8 bases from J, leaving 12 bases between. The CDR3 loop spans 14 amino acids. DNA for the CDR3: TGTGCCAGCAGCTTAACCTCCACGGGGGAAAAACTGTTTTTT. The encoded protein is CASSLTSTGEKLFF.

With regard to this clone: A much more abundant neighbour one base away suggests this may be a read error. This sample also contains other DNA sequences that code for the same CDR3. The rearrangement uses TRBV7-8 and TRBJ2-1; D is ambiguous. V lost 1 base and J 0 bases, leaving 7 bases between the germline ends. The CDR3 runs to 15 residues. Germline CDR1 SGHVS, CDR2 FQNEAQ. The CDR3 nucleotides are TGTGCCAGCAGCTTAGGGCCAAGCTCCTACAATGAGCAGTTCTTC. Translating it yields CASSLGPSSYNEQFF.

The chain is built from TRBV27 and TRBJ2-1, with 7 nucleotides matching TRBD2. CDR1 and CDR2 (germline): MNHEY, SMNVEV (reference sequence). The trim removed 4 bases at V and 1 base at J, leaving 4 bases unmatched. The CDR3 extends over 15 amino acids. CDR3 coding DNA: TGTGCCAGCAGTTCTAGCGGACCTTCCTACAATGAGCAGTTCTTC. Encoded protein: CASSSSGPSYNEQFF.

The rearrangement uses TRBV7-8 and TRBJ1-1; no definite D call. V lost 1 base and J lost 1, with 10 bases in between. This CDR3 is 15 amino acids long. The germline V gene has CDR1 SGHVS and CDR2 FQNEAQ. The CDR3 here is CASSLVYGPNTEAFF. In DNA form, the CDR3 reads TGTGCCAGCAGCTTAGTTTATGGACCGAACACTGAAGCTTTCTTT.

This chain links TRBV9 with TRBJ1-1, with a possible D match to TRBD1 (5 bases). The CDR3 is made up of 15 amino acids. Germline V gene data show CDR1 as SGDLS and CDR2 as YYNGEE. The ends were cut back, 3 bases at V and 2 bases at J, with 14 bases in the middle. DNA of the CDR3: TGTGCCAGCAGCGGGGGCCCGTGGGGAAACACTGAAGCTTTCTTT. It codes for CASSGGPWGNTEAFF.

The chain employs TRBV9 and TRBJ2-7; D possibly corresponds to TRBD1 (6 bases). V dropped 0 bases and J dropped 9 bases, with 19 bases sitting between them. Germline V CDR1 and CDR2: SGDLS, YYNGEE. The CDR3 contains 15 residues. CDR3 region: CASSVADSDSEGQYF. The CDR3 DNA reads as TGTGCCAGCAGCGTAGCGGACAGCGATAGCGAGGGGCAGTACTTC.

With respect to this clone: This same CDR3 is encoded by further DNA sequences in the sample. The chain links TRBV27 to TRBJ2-7, with 8 bases fitting TRBD2. With V trimmed by 6 bases and J by 0 bases, 4 bases remained unmatched. Germline V gene data show CDR1 as MNHEY and CDR2 as SMNVEV (reference sequence). This CDR3 has 14 amino acids. CDR3 nucleotide sequence: TGTGCCAGCAGCTCCAGCGGGAGCTCCTACGAGCAGTACTTC. Translation gives CASSSSGSSYEQYF.

The chain carries TRBV7-6 and TRBJ1-1; 7 positions match TRBD1. The germline V gene encodes CDR1 SGHVS and CDR2 FNYEAQ. Germline trimming cut 4 bases from V and 4 bases from J; bases unmatched to any gene: 6. This CDR3 is built from 14 residues. The DNA for the CDR3 is TGTGCCAGCAGCTCCCGCGACAGGGCCACTGAAGCTTTCTTT. As protein: CASSSRDRATEAFF. Using reference TRBV7-6 and TRBJ1-1 for the parts outside the CDR3, the full variable domain is GAGVSQSPRYKVTKRGQDVALRCDPISGHVSLYWYRQALGQGPEFLTYFNYEAQQDKSGLPNDRFSAERPEGSISTLTIQRTEQRDSAMYRCASSSRDRATEAFFGQGTRLTVV.

The gene calls are TRBV11-2 and TRBJ2-3; D unresolved. V shed 5 bases and J shed 4 bases, with 10 bases lying between them. In germline, CDR1 is SGHAT, CDR2 FQNNGV. This CDR3 region has 13 residues. Here the CDR3 reads CASSPGPSDTQYF. The DNA of the CDR3 is TGTGCCAGCAGCCCCGGGCCGTCAGATACGCAGTATTTT. The variable domain in full, with the rest retrieved from reference TRBV11-2 and TRBJ2-3, is EAGVAQSPRYKIIEKRQSVAFWCNPISGHATLYWYQQILGQGPKLLIQFQNNGVVDDSQLPKDRFSAERLKGVDSTLKIQPAKLEDSAVYLCASSPGPSDTQYFGPGTRLTVL.

This sequence joins TRBV19 and TRBJ1-1, with 8 bases matching TRBD1. In germline, CDR1 is LNHDA, CDR2 SQIVND (reference sequence). The CDR3 is 20 amino acids. V lost 1 base, J lost 1 base, and 17 bases stayed unmatched. The DNA of the CDR3 is TGTGCCAGTAGTATAGGCCGGGTTGTGAACAGGGGGAACGCGAACACTGAAGCTTTCTTT. Its protein product is CASSIGRVVNRGNANTEAFF.

The chain links TRBV14 to TRBJ1-5; D remains ambiguous. V gave up 2 bases and J gave up 6 bases, with 11 bases separating them. CDR1 and CDR2 (germline): SGHDN, FVKESK. The length of the CDR3 is 14 residues. CDR3 sequence reads: CASSQSATGQPQHF. The CDR3, as DNA: TGTGCCAGCAGCCAATCGGCAACCGGTCAGCCCCAGCATTTT.

The chain is built from TRBV7-9 and TRBJ1-5, with a weak D call TRBD1 (5 bases). This CDR3 has 13 residues. Germline V gene sequence: CDR1 SEHNR, CDR2 FQNEAQ (reference sequence). The V and J ends lost 5 bases and 7 bases respectively, with 12 bases between them. CDR3 loop: CASSPGVRQPQHF. CDR3 DNA: TGTGCCAGCAGCCCGGGGGTTAGGCAGCCCCAGCATTTT.

V is TRBV2 and J is TRBJ2-7; the match to TRBD1 covers 9 bases. Germline V gene sequence: CDR1 SNHLY, CDR2 FYNNEI. With V trimmed by 2 bases and J by 3 bases, 14 bases remained unmatched. There are 18 residues in the CDR3. In nucleotides, the CDR3 is TGTGCCAGCAGTGAACTTGATTTTTCGGGGACAGGGTACTACGAGCAGTACTTC. It encodes CASSELDFSGTGYYEQYF.

The rearrangement links TRBV27 to TRBJ2-1; tentatively, D is TRBD1 (6 bases). This CDR3 spans 14 amino acids. Germline values: CDR1 MNHEY, CDR2 SMNVEV (reference sequence). V was shortened by 3 bases and J by 2 bases, with 8 bases between the two germline ends. CDR3 bases: TGTGCCAGCAGTTTCCAGGGGACCTACAATGAGCAGTTCTTC. Residues: CASSFQGTYNEQFF.

The genes are TRBV11-2 and TRBJ2-4; TRBD1 agrees at 8 bases. The CDR3 contains 14 residues. CDR1 is SGHAT and CDR2 is FQNNGV in the germline V gene. J lost 13 bases, V lost 4 bases, and 12 bases had no gene match. The CDR3 region is CASSSPLDRDGQYF. The CDR3 DNA follows: TGTGCCAGCAGCTCACCACTGGACAGGGACGGCCAGTACTTC.

The rearrangement links TRBV9 to TRBJ2-6; 9 bases are a match to TRBD1. This CDR3 spans 17 amino acids. Trimming removed 4 bases from V and 16 bases from J; junction bases left unmatched: 21. The germline gives CDR1 SGDLS, CDR2 YYNGEE. The CDR3 DNA is TGTGCCAGCAGCATAGGACAGGGGCGCATCTCCAGCTGGGCACTGACTTTC. It yields the protein CASSIGQGRISSWALTF.

The chain employs TRBV10-2 and TRBJ1-1; D is unclear. Trimming took off 3 bases at V and 0 bases at J, with 5 bases between the two ends. CDR1 WSHSY and CDR2 SAAADI come from the germline V gene. The CDR3 runs 13 residues. CDR3 loop: CASSDRLNTEAFF. CDR3 bases: TGCGCCAGCAGTGACAGACTGAACACTGAAGCTTTCTTT.